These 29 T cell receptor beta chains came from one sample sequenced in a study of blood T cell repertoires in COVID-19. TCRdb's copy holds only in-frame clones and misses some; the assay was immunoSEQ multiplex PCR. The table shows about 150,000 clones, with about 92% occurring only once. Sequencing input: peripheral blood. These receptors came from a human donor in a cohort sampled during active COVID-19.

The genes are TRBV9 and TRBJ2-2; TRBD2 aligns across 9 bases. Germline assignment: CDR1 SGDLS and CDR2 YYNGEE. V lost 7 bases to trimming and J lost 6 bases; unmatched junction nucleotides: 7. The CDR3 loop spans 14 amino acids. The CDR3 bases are TGTGCCAGCGGTCCGGGACTAGCATCCGGGGAGCTGTTTTTT. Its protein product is CASGPGLASGELFF.

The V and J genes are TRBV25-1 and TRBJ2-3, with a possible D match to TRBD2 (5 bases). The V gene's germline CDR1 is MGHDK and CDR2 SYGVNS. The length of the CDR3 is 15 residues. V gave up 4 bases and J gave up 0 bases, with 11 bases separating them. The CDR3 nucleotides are TGTGCCAGCAGTGCTCCCACTAGAAGCACAGATACGCAGTATTTT. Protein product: CASSAPTRSTDTQYF.

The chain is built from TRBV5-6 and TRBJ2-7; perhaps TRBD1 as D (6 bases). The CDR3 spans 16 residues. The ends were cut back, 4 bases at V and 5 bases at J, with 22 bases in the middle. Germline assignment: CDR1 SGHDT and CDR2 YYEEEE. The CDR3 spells CASSPQGLYRDHEQYF. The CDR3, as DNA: TGTGCCAGCAGCCCGCAGGGTCTATACAGGGACCACGAGCAGTACTTC. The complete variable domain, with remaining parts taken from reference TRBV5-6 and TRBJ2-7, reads DAGVTQSPTHLIKTRGQQVTLRCSPKSGHDTVSWYQQALGQGPQFIFQYYEEEERQRGNFPDRFSGHQFPNYSSELNVNALLLGDSALYLCASSPQGLYRDHEQYFGPGTRLTVT.

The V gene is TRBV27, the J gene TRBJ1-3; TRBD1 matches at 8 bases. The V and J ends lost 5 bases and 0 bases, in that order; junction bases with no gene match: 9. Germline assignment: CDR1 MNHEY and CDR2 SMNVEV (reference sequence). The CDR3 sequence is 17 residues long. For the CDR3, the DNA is TGTGCCAGCAGTCCCCTCCGGACAGGGTACTCTGGAAACACCATATATTTT. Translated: CASSPLRTGYSGNTIYF.

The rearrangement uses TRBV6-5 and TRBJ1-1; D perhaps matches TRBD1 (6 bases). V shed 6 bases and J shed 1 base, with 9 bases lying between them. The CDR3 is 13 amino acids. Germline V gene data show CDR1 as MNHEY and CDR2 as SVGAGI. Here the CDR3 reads CASRMTGNTEAFF. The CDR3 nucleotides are TGTGCCAGCAGAATGACAGGGAACACTGAAGCTTTCTTT.

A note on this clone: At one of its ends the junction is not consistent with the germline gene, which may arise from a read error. The DNA for the CDR3 is TGTGCCAGCAGCCACGGTCTATTCCAAAAGACCCAGTACTTC. Translating it yields CASSHGLFQKTQYF. The chain uses TRBV5-6 and TRBJ2-5; D is unresolved. Looked up from germline, CDR1 is SGHDT and CDR2 is YYEEEE. This CDR3 region has 14 residues.

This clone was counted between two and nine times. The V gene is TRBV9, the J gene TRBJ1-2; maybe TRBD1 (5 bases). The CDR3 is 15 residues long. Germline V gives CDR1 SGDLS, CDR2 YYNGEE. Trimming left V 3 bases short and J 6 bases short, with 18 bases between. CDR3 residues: CASSAGDSDGDGYTF. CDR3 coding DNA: TGTGCCAGCAGCGCTGGGGACTCGGACGGGGATGGCTACACCTTC.

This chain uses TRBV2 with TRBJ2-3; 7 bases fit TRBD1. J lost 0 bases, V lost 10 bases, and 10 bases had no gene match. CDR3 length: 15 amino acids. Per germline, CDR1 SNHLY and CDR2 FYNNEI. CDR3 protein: CATKTGTVSTDTQYF. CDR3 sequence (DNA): TGTGCCACGAAAACCGGGACAGTGAGCACAGATACGCAGTATTTT.

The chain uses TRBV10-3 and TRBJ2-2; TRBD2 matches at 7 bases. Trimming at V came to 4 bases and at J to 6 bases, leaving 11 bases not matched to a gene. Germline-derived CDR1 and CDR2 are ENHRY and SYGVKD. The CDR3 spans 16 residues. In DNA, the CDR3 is TGTGCCATCAGTGGGCGAGAACTAGCGAGCGCCGGGGAGCTGTTTTTT. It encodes CAISGRELASAGELFF.

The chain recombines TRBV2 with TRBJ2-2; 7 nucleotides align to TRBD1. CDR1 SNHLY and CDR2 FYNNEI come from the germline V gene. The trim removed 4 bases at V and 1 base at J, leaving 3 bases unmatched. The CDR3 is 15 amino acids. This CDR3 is CASSGQGGNTGELFF. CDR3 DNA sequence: TGTGCCAGCAGTGGACAGGGCGGGAACACCGGGGAGCTGTTTTTT.

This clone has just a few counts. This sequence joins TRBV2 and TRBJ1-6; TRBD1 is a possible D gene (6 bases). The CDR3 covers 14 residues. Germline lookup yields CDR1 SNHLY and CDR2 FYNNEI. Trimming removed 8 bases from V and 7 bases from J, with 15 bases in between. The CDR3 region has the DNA TGTGCCAGCCTCACACAGGGTAACAATTCACCCCTCCACTTT. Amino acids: CASLTQGNNSPLHF.

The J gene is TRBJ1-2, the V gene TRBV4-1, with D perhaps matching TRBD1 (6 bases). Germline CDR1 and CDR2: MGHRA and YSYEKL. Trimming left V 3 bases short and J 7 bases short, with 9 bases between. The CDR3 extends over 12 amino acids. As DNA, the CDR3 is TGCGCCAGCAGCCAGGGGGCGATTGGCTACACCTTC. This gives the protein CASSQGAIGYTF.

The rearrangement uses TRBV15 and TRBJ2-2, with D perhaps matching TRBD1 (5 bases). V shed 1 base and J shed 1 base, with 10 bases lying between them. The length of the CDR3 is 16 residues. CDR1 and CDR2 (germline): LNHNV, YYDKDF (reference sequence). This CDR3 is CATSRVGALNTGELFF. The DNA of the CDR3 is TGTGCCACCAGCAGAGTTGGGGCGCTGAACACCGGGGAGCTGTTTTTT.

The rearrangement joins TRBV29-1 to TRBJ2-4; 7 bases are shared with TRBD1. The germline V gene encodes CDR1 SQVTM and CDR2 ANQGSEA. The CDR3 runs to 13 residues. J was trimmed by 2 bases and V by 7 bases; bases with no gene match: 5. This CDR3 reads CSAETGSKNIQYF. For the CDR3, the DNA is TGCAGCGCTGAGACAGGGTCCAAAAACATTCAGTACTTC.

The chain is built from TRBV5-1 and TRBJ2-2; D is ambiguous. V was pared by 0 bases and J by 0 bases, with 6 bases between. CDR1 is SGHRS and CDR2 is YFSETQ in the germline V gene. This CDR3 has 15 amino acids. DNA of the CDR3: TGCGCCAGCAGCTTGGACGGTGCGAACACCGGGGAGCTGTTTTTT. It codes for CASSLDGANTGELFF.

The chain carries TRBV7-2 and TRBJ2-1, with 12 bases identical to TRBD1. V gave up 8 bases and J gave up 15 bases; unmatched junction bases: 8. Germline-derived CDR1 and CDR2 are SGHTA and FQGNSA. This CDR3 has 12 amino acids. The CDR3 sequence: CASGDRGLSSFF. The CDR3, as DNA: TGTGCCAGCGGGGACAGGGGGCTCTCGTCGTTCTTC.

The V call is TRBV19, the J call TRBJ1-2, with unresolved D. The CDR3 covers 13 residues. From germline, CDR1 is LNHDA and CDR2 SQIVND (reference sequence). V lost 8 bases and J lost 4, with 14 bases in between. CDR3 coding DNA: TGTGCCAGTCGTTACGGCGGCCGCTATGGCTACACCTTC. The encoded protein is CASRYGGRYGYTF.

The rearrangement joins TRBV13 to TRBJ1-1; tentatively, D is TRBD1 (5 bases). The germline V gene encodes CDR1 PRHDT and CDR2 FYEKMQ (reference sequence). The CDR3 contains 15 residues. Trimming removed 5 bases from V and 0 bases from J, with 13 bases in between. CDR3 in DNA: TGTGCCAGCAGCACCCGACAGATCATGAACACTGAAGCTTTCTTT. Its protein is CASSTRQIMNTEAFF.

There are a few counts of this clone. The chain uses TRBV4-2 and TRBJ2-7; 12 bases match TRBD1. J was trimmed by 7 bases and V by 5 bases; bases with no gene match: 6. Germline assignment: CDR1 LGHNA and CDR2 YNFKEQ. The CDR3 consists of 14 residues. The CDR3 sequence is CASSSRDRGQEQYF. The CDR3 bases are TGTGCCAGCAGCAGCCGGGACAGGGGGCAGGAGCAGTACTTC.

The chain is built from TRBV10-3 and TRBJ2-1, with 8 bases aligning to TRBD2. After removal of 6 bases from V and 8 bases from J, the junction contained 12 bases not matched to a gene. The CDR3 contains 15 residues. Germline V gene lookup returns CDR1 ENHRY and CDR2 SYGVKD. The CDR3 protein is CAIRGSRGGRDEQFF. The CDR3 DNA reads TGTGCCATCAGGGGATCTCGCGGGGGGAGGGATGAGCAGTTCTTC.

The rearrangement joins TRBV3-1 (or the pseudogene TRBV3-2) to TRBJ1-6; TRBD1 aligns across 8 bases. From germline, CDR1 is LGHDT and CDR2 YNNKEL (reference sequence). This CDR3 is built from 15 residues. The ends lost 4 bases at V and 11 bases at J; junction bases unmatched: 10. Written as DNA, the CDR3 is TGTGCCAGCAGCCGTCGGACAGGGAGCAGGGCACCCCTCCACTTT. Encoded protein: CASSRRTGSRAPLHF.

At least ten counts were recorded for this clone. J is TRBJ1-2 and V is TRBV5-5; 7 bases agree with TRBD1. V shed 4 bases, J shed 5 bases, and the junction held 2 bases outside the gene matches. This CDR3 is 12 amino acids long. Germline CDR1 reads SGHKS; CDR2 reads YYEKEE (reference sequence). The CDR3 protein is CASSLQGYGYTF. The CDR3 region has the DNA TGTGCCAGCAGCCTACAGGGGTATGGCTACACCTTC.

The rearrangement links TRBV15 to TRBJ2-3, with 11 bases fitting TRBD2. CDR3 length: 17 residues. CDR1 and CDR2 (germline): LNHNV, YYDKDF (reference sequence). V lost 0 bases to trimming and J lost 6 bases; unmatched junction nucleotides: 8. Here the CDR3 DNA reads TGTGCCACCAGCAGAGATATCTTAGCGGGGGGGCCCGATACGCAGTATTTT. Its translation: CATSRDILAGGPDTQYF.

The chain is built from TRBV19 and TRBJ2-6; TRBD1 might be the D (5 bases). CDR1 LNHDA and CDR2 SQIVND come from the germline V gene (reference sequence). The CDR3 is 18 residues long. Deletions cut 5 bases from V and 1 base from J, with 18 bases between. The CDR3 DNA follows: TGTGCCAGTAGTCCCATAAAGGGGCTTCGGTCTGGGGCCAACGTCCTGACTTTC. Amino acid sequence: CASSPIKGLRSGANVLTF.

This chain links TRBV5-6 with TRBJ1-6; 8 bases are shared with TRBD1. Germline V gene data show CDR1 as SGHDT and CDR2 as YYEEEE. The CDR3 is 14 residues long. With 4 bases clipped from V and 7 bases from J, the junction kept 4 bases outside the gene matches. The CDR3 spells CASSDRGQNSPLHF. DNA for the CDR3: TGTGCCAGCAGCGACAGGGGACAAAATTCACCCCTCCACTTT.

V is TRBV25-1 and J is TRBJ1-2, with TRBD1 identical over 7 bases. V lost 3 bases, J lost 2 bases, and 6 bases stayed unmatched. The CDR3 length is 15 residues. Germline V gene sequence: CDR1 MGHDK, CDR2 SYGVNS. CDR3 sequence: CASSDLGTANYGYTF. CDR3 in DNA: TGTGCCAGCAGTGATCTCGGGACAGCCAACTATGGCTACACCTTC.

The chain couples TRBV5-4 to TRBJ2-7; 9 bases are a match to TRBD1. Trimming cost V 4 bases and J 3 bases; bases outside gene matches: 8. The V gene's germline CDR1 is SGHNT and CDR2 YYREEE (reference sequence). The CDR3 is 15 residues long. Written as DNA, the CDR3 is TGTGCCAGCAGCAAATTGGGACAGGGAATCTACGAGCAGTACTTC. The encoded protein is CASSKLGQGIYEQYF.

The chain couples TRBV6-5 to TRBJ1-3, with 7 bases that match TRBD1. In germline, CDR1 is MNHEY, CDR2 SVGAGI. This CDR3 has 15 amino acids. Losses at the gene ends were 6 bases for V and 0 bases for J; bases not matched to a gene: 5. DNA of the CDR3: TGTGCCAGCAGGGGACAGACCGGCTCTGGAAACACCATATATTTT. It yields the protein CASRGQTGSGNTIYF.

The CDR3 is CASRPTGGMEQFF. In DNA form, the CDR3 reads TGCGCCAGCAGACCGACAGGGGGGATGGAGCAGTTCTTC. The chain couples TRBV23-1 to TRBJ2-1; TRBD1 aligns across 9 bases. TRBV23-1 is flagged as an ORF with uncertain function. This CDR3 is 13 amino acids long. V gave up 6 bases and J gave up 10 bases; unmatched junction bases: 7.